This T cell receptor beta chain was recovered during a study of CD8 T cells in Susac syndrome (dated by TCRdb to between 2019 and 2020). General notes on the study: The study used repertoire sequencing to test whether antigen drove CD8+ T cell activation and differentiation in Susac syndrome.

The CDR3, cysteine through phenylalanine, is 18 amino acids long. Only the CDR3 region is kept as DNA, spanning 54 bases read in frame from base 1. V loses 2 bases, J loses 0 bases, and the germline ends lie 17 bases apart. High-throughput TCR beta sequencing profiled peripheral blood CD8+ and CD4+ T cells from healthy donors, Susac syndrome patients and multiple sclerosis patients. Multiple sclerosis controls were treatment-naive patients with stable or active relapsing-remitting disease fulfilling revised McDonald criteria. Bulk CD8+ and CD4+ T cells were purified by magnetic negative isolation, whereas CD8+ TEMRA cells were enriched by FACS. Blood was collected in EDTA tubes and processed within 24 hours, with PBMCs isolated through density gradient centrifugation. PBMCs intended for TCR sequencing were frozen in liquid nitrogen and were later thawed in a 37 degrees C water bath. The sorted or isolated CD4+, CD8+ and CD8+ TEMRA cells reached a purity of at least 90%.

Study-wide conclusions, independent of this receptor: The study acknowledged that relatively few individuals were included in the TCR sequencing and HLA analysis.

Comments on this clonotype: Its antigen remains undetermined. Base qualities are not recorded, but no much larger clone differs from it by a single base.

RNA was extracted using the RNeasy kit, and roughly 0.5 to 1 ug of the RNA was reverse transcribed with random hexamers. The immunoSEQ multiplex PCR assay, which covers 54 Vbeta and 13 Jbeta segments, was used to amplify TCR beta CDR3 regions. To correct PCR amplification bias, a synthetic template baseline was used for both primer optimization and computational correction. The source study handled its data this way. Reads were annotated to V, D and J genes per IMGT and analyzed with immunoSEQ Analyzer, keeping only productive sequences. To calculate clonality, Shannon entropy was normalized by log2 of the number of productive unique sequences and then subtracted from one. For each patient and control, public and private clones were evaluated within the 100 most prevalent clones. Clones were defined as Susac-specific when absent from the healthy and MS cohorts, from fewer than 1,200 published viral clones and from other ImmuneACCESS disease sequences. The raw public reads went through TCRdb reprocessing: fastp at Q25, MiXCR clone calling, in-frame beta chains kept. When rows share a CDR3 protein, they turn into one entry using the most common DNA and genes. These V and J calls are TCRdb output, not the study's own analysis. This sample holds 150,000 to 200,000 distinct CDR3 sequences; nearly 97% were observed only once. Around 0.09% of the sample lies in the top ten.

Recombination connected TRBV23-1 to TRBJ2-4; possibly the D gene is TRBD1, per 6 matching bases. TRBV23-1 is given ORF status, its function remaining uncertain. Sequenced: CD4+ T cells from PBMCs. The sequence derives from a human donor with multiple sclerosis. Here the CDR3 is given as CASSQAFGQSSAKNIQYF. The DNA sequence is as follows: TGCGCCAGCAGTCAAGCCTTCGGACAGAGCTCAGCCAAAAACATTCAGTACTTC.